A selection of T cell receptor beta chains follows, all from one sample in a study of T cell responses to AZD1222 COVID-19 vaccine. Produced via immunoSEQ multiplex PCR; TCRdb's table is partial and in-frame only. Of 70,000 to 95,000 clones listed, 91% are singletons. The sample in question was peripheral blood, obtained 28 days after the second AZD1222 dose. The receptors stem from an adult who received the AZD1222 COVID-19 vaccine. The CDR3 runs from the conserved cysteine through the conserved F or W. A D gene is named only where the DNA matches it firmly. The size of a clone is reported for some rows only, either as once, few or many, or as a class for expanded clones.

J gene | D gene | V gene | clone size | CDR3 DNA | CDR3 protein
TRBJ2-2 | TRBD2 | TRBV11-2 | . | TGTGCCAGCATCCTCGGAGGGGTAGCGGGAGCCACCGGGGAGCTGTTTTTT | CASILGGVAGATGELFF
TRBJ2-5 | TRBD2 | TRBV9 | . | TGTGCCAGCAGTTCGGGAGGTGGGGACCAAGAGACCCAGTACTTC | CASSSGGGDQETQYF
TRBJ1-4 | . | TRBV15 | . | TGTGCCACCAGCAGAGGAGGGGTTGGTATTGAAAAACTGTTTTTT | CATSRGGVGIEKLFF
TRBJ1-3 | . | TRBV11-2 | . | TGTGCCAGCAGCCTCCTGACAAACACCATATATTTT | CASSLLTNTIYF
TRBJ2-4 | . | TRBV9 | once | TGTGCCAGCAGCTTGTACAGGGAAGACATTCAGTACTTC | CASSLYREDIQYF
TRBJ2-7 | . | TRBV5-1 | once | TGCGCCAGCAGCCAGGTATATGACCCAGGGGTCTACGAGCAGTACTTC | CASSQVYDPGVYEQYF
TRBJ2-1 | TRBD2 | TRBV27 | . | TGTGCCAGCAGGGCACTAGCGGGACGCATGAGCTCCTACAATGAGCAGTTCTTC | CASRALAGRMSSYNEQFF
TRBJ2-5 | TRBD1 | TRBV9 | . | TGTGCCAGCAGCCCACTGGGGACAGGGAGTATTAGGACCCAGTACTTC | CASSPLGTGSIRTQYF
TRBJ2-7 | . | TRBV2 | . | TGTGCCAGCAGTTTGGACGGCTCCTACGAGCAGTACTTC | CASSLDGSYEQYF
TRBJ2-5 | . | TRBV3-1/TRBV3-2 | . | TGTGCCAGCAGCTCGTCTGGTAGCGAACAAGAGACCCAGTACTTC | CASSSSGSEQETQYF
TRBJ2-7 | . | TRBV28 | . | TGTGCCAGCAGGCCCTCTGGTAACTCCTACGAGCAGTACTTC | CASRPSGNSYEQYF
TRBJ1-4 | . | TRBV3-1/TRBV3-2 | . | TGTGCCAGCAGCCCACCGAGGGGTAATGAAAAACTGTTTTTT | CASSPPRGNEKLFF
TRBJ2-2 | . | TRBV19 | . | TGTGCCAGTAGTGCCCAGGGGCTATCCGGGGAGCTGTTTTTT | CASSAQGLSGELFF
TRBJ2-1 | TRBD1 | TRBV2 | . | TGTGCCAGCAGTAGTACCCGGGACAGGCAAAACAATGAGCAGTTCTTC | CASSSTRDRQNNEQFF
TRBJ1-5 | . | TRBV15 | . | TGTGCCACCAGCAGAGATGGGGGAATTCAGCCCCAGCATTTT | CATSRDGGIQPQHF
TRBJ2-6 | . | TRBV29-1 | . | TGCAGCGTTGATGGCCGTAACTCTGGGGCCAACGTCCTGACTTTC | CSVDGRNSGANVLTF
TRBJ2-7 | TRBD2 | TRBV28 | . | TGTGCCAGCAGTTCCGGGGGTAGCGGGAACTACGAGCAGTACTTC | CASSSGGSGNYEQYF
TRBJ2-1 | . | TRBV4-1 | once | TGCGCCAGCAGGGGGGAGGCCTACAATGAGCAGTTCTTC | CASRGEAYNEQFF
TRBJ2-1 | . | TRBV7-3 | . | TGTGCCAGCAGCTTCGGCGATATAGCGGTTCCACGCAATGAGCAGTTCTTC | CASSFGDIAVPRNEQFF
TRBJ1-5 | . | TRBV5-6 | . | TGTGCCAGCAGCTTGGACCTTAGTCAGCCCCAGCATTTT | CASSLDLSQPQHF
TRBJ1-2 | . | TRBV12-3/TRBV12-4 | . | TGTGCCAGCAGCCTACAGGGATATGGCTACACCTTC | CASSLQGYGYTF
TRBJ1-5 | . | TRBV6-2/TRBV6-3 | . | TGTGCCAGCAGTTACTCAGGGGCGCTAAGCAATCAGCCCCAGCATTTT | CASSYSGALSNQPQHF
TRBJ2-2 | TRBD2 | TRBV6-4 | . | TGTGCCACCTCACCGACTAGCGGGTTCACCGGGGAGCTGTTTTTT | CATSPTSGFTGELFF
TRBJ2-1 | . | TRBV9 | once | TGTGCCAGCAGCGAGCCGAACAATGAGCAGTTCTTC | CASSEPNNEQFF
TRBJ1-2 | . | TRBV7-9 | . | TGTGCCAGCAGCCCCCTCGGGAGGGGCGGCTACACCTTC | CASSPLGRGGYTF
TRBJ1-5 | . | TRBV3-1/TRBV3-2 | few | TGTGCCAGCAGCCGGAGGGGGGTGGAGGATCAGCCCCAGCATTTT | CASSRRGVEDQPQHF
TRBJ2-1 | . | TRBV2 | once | TGTGCCAGCAGTGGGGGCAGCCACTCCTACAATGAGCAGTTCTTC | CASSGGSHSYNEQFF
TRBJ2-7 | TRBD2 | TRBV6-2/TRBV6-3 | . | TGTGCCAGCAGTTCCCCGGGACTAGCGGTCTACGAGCAGTACTTC | CASSSPGLAVYEQYF
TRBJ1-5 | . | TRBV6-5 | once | TGTGCCAGCCGGGATGGCAATCAGCCCCAGCATTTT | CASRDGNQPQHF
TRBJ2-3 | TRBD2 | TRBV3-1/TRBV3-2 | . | TGTGCCAGCAGCCCGGGAGGCGGGGCAGATACGCAGTATTTT | CASSPGGGADTQYF
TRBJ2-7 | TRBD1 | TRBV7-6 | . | TGTGCCAGCAGCAAGCTCGGACAGGGGAATCTCTTTGGCGAGCAGTACTTC | CASSKLGQGNLFGEQYF
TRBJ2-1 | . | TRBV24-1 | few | TGTGCCACCAGTGATTTGAATGAGCAGTTCTTC | CATSDLNEQFF
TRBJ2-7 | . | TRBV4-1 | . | TGCGCCAGCAGCCAAGGGGACTTCTCCTACGAGCAGTACTTC | CASSQGDFSYEQYF
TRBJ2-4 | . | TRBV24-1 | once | TGTGCCACCCAGGGAGAAGCCAAAAACATTCAGTACTTC | CATQGEAKNIQYF
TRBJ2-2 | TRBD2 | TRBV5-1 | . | TGCGCCAGCAGCTTGGGAGCGGGAGGTCAGCTCGGGGAGCTGTTTTTT | CASSLGAGGQLGELFF
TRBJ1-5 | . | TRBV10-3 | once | TGTGCCATCAGTGAGGGGGATCAGCCCCAGCATTTT | CAISEGDQPQHF
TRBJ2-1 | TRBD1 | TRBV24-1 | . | TGTGCCACCACGTCACAGGGGCGTAATGAGCAGTTCTTC | CATTSQGRNEQFF
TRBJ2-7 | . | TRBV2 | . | TGTGCCAGCAGTGCGATCAGGGTGAGGATCGAGCAGTACTTC | CASSAIRVRIEQYF
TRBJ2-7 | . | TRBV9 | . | TGTGCCAGCAGCGTTCAGTCGACAGGAATAGAGCAGTACTTC | CASSVQSTGIEQYF
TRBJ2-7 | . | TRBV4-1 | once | TGCGCCAGCAGCCAAGGAGGCGGTGGTTACGAGCAGTACTTC | CASSQGGGGYEQYF
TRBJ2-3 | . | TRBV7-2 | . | TGTGCCAGCAGCTTAGAAAGCACAGATACGCAGTATTTT | CASSLESTDTQYF
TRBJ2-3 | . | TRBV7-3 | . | TGTGCCAGCAGCTTAAATGCGGGTGGGGCTAGCACAGATACGCAGTATTTT | CASSLNAGGASTDTQYF
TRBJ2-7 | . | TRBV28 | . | TGTGCCAGCAGTTTACCGGACATCCGGTCCGAGCAGTACTTC | CASSLPDIRSEQYF
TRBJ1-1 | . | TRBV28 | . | TGTGCCAGCAGCAATCGACTTAGGGACACTGAAGCTTTCTTT | CASSNRLRDTEAFF
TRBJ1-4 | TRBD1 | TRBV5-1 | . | TGCGCCAGCAGCTTGGGACAGGGGATAGGTCCAACTAATGAAAAACTGTTTTTT | CASSLGQGIGPTNEKLFF
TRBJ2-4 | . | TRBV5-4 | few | TGTGCCAGCAGCTTAGGCGGGCAAGAAAACATTCAGTACTTC | CASSLGGQENIQYF
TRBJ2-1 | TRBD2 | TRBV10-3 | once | TGTGCCATCAGGTCCGTTAGCGGGAGTACTGAGCAGTTCTTC | CAIRSVSGSTEQFF
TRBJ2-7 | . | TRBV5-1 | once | TGCGCCAGCAGTCCCTTGGATATGGCCACCGAGCAGTACTTC | CASSPLDMATEQYF
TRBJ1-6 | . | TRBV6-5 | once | TGTGCCAGCAGTTACGAAGGGAAAAATAATTCACCCCTCCACTTT | CASSYEGKNNSPLHF
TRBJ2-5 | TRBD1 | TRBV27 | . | TGTGCCAGCAGCGGGAGACTCGGGACAGGGGGCGGAGAGACCCAGTACTTC | CASSGRLGTGGGETQYF
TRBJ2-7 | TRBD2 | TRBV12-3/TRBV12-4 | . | TGTGCCAGCAGTTCCGGGACTAGTGACGAGCAGTACTTC | CASSSGTSDEQYF
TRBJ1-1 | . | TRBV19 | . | TGTGCCAGTAGACCCGGTACGGGAGAAGCTTTCTTT | CASRPGTGEAFF
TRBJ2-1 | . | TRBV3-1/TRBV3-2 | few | TGTGCCAGCAGCCAGTCGGGTGGTGAGCAGTTCTTC | CASSQSGGEQFF
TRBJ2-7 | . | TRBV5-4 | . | TGTGCCAGCAGCATCCAGGGGATCCACGAGCAGTACTTC | CASSIQGIHEQYF